What follows are 22 T cell receptor beta chains derived from one specimen sequenced in a study of T cell responses to AZD1222 COVID-19 vaccine. Libraries were prepared by immunoSEQ multiplex PCR; TCRdb keeps only in-frame clonotypes and omits some of them. Found here are 95,000 to 100,000 clones, roughly nine tenths of them singletons; the top ten hold about a quarter. The sample consisted of peripheral blood, taken on day 0 of AZD1222 vaccination. The receptor set was obtained from an adult in good health.

This rearrangement joins TRBV18 to TRBJ1-5; tentatively, D is TRBD1 (5 bases). The germline CDR1 and CDR2 sequences are KGHSH and LQKENI. Trimming pared 2 bases from V and 0 bases from J, leaving 11 bases between. The CDR3 spans 16 residues. The DNA for the CDR3 is TGTGCCAGCTCACCATTATCCGGGGCTAGCAATCAGCCCCAGCATTTT. Its protein product is CASSPLSGASNQPQHF.

The chain is built from TRBV18 and TRBJ1-1; TRBD1 matches at 9 bases. V was pared by 3 bases and J by 0 bases, with 5 bases of the junction left unmatched. Germline V lookup: CDR1 KGHSH, CDR2 LQKENI. The CDR3 spans 16 residues. The CDR3 loop reads CASSPRGQGLNTEAFF. The CDR3 nucleotides read TGTGCCAGCTCACCTCGAGGACAGGGGTTGAACACTGAAGCTTTCTTT.

This clone has just one count. This chain links TRBV7-2 with TRBJ2-1, with 13 nucleotides matching TRBD2. The CDR3 is 16 residues long. J gave up 8 bases and V 4 bases, and 8 bases lay outside the gene matches. Germline-derived CDR1 and CDR2 are SGHTA and FQGNSA. CDR3 amino acids: CASSSTSGRARDEQFF. The CDR3 DNA sequence: TGTGCCAGCAGCTCCACTAGCGGGAGGGCCAGGGATGAGCAGTTCTTC.

This CDR3 is CSASRGSGNEQFF. Written as DNA, the CDR3 is TGCAGTGCTAGTAGGGGGAGCGGGAATGAGCAGTTCTTC. The chain links TRBV20-1 to TRBJ2-1, with D possibly called TRBD1 or TRBD2 (6 bases each). CDR1 DFQATT and CDR2 SNEGSKA come from the germline V gene (reference sequence). V was shortened by 3 bases and J by 7 bases, with 13 bases between the two germline ends. This CDR3 has 13 amino acids.

The chain employs TRBV2 and TRBJ1-1; 9 positions match TRBD1. The CDR3 is made up of 14 amino acids. The V gene's germline CDR1 is SNHLY and CDR2 FYNNEI. Germline trimming cut 8 bases from V and 1 base from J; bases unmatched to any gene: 5. This CDR3 reads CASRQGGGNTEAFF. The CDR3, as DNA: TGTGCCAGCCGACAGGGGGGAGGGAACACTGAAGCTTTCTTT.

This clone was counted once. The rearrangement joins TRBV11-2 to TRBJ2-2; 8 bases agree with TRBD2. This CDR3 contains 16 residues. J lost 5 bases, V lost 4 bases, and 9 bases had no gene match. From germline, CDR1 is SGHAT and CDR2 FQNNGV. CDR3 DNA: TGTGCCAGCAGCTCTCCGAGCGGGAGAAAAACCGGGGAGCTGTTTTTT. It translates to CASSSPSGRKTGELFF.

The gene calls are TRBV2 and TRBJ2-7, with D perhaps being TRBD1 or TRBD2 (6 bases each). V shed 1 base and J shed 1 base, with 11 bases lying between them. CDR1 SNHLY and CDR2 FYNNEI come from the germline V gene. CDR3 length: 15 amino acids. CDR3 loop: CASSEGQGTSYEQYF. The CDR3 DNA reads as TGTGCCAGCAGTGAAGGGCAGGGGACTTCCTACGAGCAGTACTTC.

The V call is TRBV9, the J call TRBJ2-7; 8 bases fit TRBD1. The ends lost 0 bases at V and 3 bases at J; junction bases unmatched: 5. The CDR3 length is 15 residues. The germline V gene has CDR1 SGDLS and CDR2 YYNGEE. CDR3 nucleotides: TGTGCCAGCAGCGTAGGGACAGGGCCGGGCTACGAGCAGTACTTC. Protein: CASSVGTGPGYEQYF.

J is TRBJ2-7 and V is TRBV4-3; D tentatively reads TRBD1 or TRBD2 (5 bases each). Germline lookup yields CDR1 LGHNA and CDR2 YSLEER. The ends were cut back, 0 bases at V and 2 bases at J, with 8 bases in the middle. There are 14 residues in the CDR3. The CDR3 nucleotides read TGCGCCAGCAGCCAAGATCGGGGCCCCTACGAGCAGTACTTC. Translating gives CASSQDRGPYEQYF.

The V call is TRBV5-8, the J call TRBJ2-1; 10 bases are shared with TRBD2. Germline trimming cut 0 bases from V and 6 bases from J; bases unmatched to any gene: 9. CDR1 is SGHTS, CDR2 YDEGEE, per germline. This CDR3 contains 17 residues. In DNA form, the CDR3 reads TGTGCCAGCAGCTTGGTGTCTAGCGGGAGATCTGGCAATGAGCAGTTCTTC. Amino acids: CASSLVSSGRSGNEQFF.

This clone has a single count. The rearrangement uses TRBV29-1 and TRBJ2-3; D remains ambiguous. Germline V gives CDR1 SQVTM, CDR2 ANQGSEA. The CDR3 contains 15 residues. V was shortened by 2 bases and J by 0 bases, with 12 bases between the two germline ends. As DNA, the CDR3 is TGCAGCGTTGAAATGGGCAGCTCTAGCACAGATACGCAGTATTTT. It yields the protein CSVEMGSSSTDTQYF.

The V gene is TRBV28, the J gene TRBJ2-1; 7 positions agree with TRBD1. CDR3 length: 14 amino acids. V lost 7 bases and J lost 7; bases outside the gene matches: 10. Germline CDR1 is MDHEN and CDR2 is SYDVKM. The CDR3 spells CASNPRGLGNEQFF. The CDR3 DNA is TGTGCCAGCAACCCAAGGGGGCTGGGTAATGAGCAGTTCTTC.

V usage is TRBV12-3 or TRBV12-4 and J usage is TRBJ1-1; D is uncertain. This CDR3 contains 11 residues. V gave up 3 bases and J gave up 8 bases, with 7 bases separating them. CDR3 region: CASSLGREAFF. As DNA, the CDR3 is TGTGCCAGCAGTTTGGGCCGCGAAGCTTTCTTT.

This clone has more than one count but fewer than ten. The chain has TRBV4-3 and TRBJ1-6, with D maybe TRBD1 (5 bases). CDR3 length equals 15 residues. Germline assignment: CDR1 LGHNA and CDR2 YSLEER. V was shortened by 5 bases and J by 7 bases, with 15 bases between the two germline ends. The CDR3 sequence: CASSEVLGGNSPLHF. CDR3 nucleotide sequence: TGCGCCAGCAGCGAAGTGCTGGGGGGGAATTCACCCCTCCACTTT.

The V gene is TRBV6-2 or TRBV6-3, the J gene TRBJ1-5; D uncertain. Germline V gene data show CDR1 as MNHEY and CDR2 as SVGEGT. V lost 0 bases to trimming and J lost 6 bases, with 12 bases between them. This CDR3 contains 15 residues. For the CDR3, the DNA is TGTGCCAGCAGTTACTCTTCGGGGATGGCTCAGCCCCAGCATTTT. Translated, it gives CASSYSSGMAQPQHF.

This clone occurred once. V gene TRBV3-1 (or the pseudogene TRBV3-2) combines with J gene TRBJ2-1, with 8 bases lining up with TRBD2. CDR1 is LGHDT, CDR2 YNNKEL, per germline (reference sequence). V gave up 1 base and J gave up 15 bases; unmatched junction bases: 17. This CDR3 has 16 amino acids. In DNA, the CDR3 is TGTGCCAGCAGCCAAGTGATGGGGACTAGGGTTATCCCCCGGTTCTTC. It specifies CASSQVMGTRVIPRFF.

The gene calls are TRBV27 and TRBJ2-3; TRBD2 matches at 11 bases. The CDR3 sequence is 15 residues long. The J segment lost 3 bases and the V segment lost 4 bases, leaving 3 bases of the junction unmatched. The germline V gene has CDR1 MNHEY and CDR2 SMNVEV (reference sequence). The CDR3 sequence is CASSWTSGSTDTQYF. Here the CDR3 DNA reads TGTGCCAGCAGTTGGACTAGCGGGTCGACAGATACGCAGTATTTT.

The rearrangement links TRBV5-8 to TRBJ2-5; 11 bases are a match to TRBD2. The trim removed 4 bases at V and 2 bases at J, leaving 4 bases unmatched. The CDR3 is 15 residues long. Germline lookup yields CDR1 SGHTS and CDR2 YDEGEE. The CDR3 DNA follows: TGTGCCAGCAGCCCCGGGACTAGCGGACAAGAGACCCAGTACTTC. Translated, it gives CASSPGTSGQETQYF.

A word on this clone: Other DNA sequences within the sample encode an identical CDR3. The chain links TRBV27 to TRBJ2-7, with D maybe TRBD1 (5 bases). Germline assignment: CDR1 MNHEY and CDR2 SMNVEV (reference sequence). The CDR3 contains 13 residues. Trimming took off 3 bases at V and 1 base at J, with 7 bases between the two ends. CDR3 coding DNA: TGTGCCAGCAGTTTCCAGGGATCCTACGAGCAGTACTTC. It codes for CASSFQGSYEQYF.

This sequence joins TRBV5-1 and TRBJ2-7; 9 bases agree with TRBD2. Germline loops: CDR1 SGHRS, CDR2 YFSETQ. Losses at the gene ends were 4 bases for V and 0 bases for J; bases not matched to a gene: 2. This CDR3 is built from 14 residues. CDR3 sequence (DNA): TGCGCCAGCAGCGATAGCGGGAGCTCCTACGAGCAGTACTTC. It codes for CASSDSGSSYEQYF. The full variable domain, completed using reference TRBV5-1 and TRBJ2-7, is KAGVTQTPRYLIKTRGQQVTLSCSPISGHRSVSWYQQTPGQGLQFLFEYFSETQRNKGNFPGRFSGRQFSNSRSEMNVSTLELGDSALYLCASSDSGSSYEQYFGPGTRLTVT.

The chain couples TRBV6-6 to TRBJ1-5; D is unresolved. V was shortened by 7 bases and J by 1 base, with 5 bases between the two germline ends. This CDR3 spans 12 amino acids. Germline V CDR1 and CDR2: MNHNY, SVGAGI (reference sequence). The CDR3 reads CASMGSNQPQHF. The CDR3 coding sequence is TGTGCCAGCATGGGCAGCAATCAGCCCCAGCATTTT.

The V call is TRBV30, the J call TRBJ1-4; 10 bases fit TRBD1. The CDR3 sequence is 15 residues long. Germline lookup yields CDR1 GTSNPN and CDR2 SVGIG (reference sequence). V trimming: 3 bases; J trimming: 8 bases; junction bases outside the gene matches: 9. The CDR3 nucleotides are TGTGCCTGGAGCCCAAGGGACAGGGGAGGGGAAAAACTGTTTTTT. Its translation: CAWSPRDRGGEKLFF.